This T cell receptor beta chain was identified in a study of OX40 agonist ivuxolimab in advanced cancers. In terms of the full investigation: The costimulatory receptor OX40 (CD134) was targeted by ivuxolimab, a fully human IgG2 agonistic monoclonal antibody. Intravenous ivuxolimab was administered to patients every 2 weeks at six dose levels: 0.01, 0.1, 0.3, 1.5, 3 and 10 mg/kg. Among the roughly 50 dose-escalation patients, around 19 had hepatocellular carcinoma, roughly 15 melanoma, 9 renal cell carcinoma and 9 head and neck cancer. A male proportion of roughly 80% and a mean age of around 60 years, ranging from 23 to 79, were recorded for the dose-escalation cohort. Patients were allowed to have had prior anti-PD-1, anti-PD-L1 or anti-CTLA-4 therapy, and about 40% of the dose-escalation patients had been treated with checkpoint inhibitors. Partial responses were achieved by three dose-escalation patients, of whom one had hepatocellular carcinoma and two had cutaneous melanoma. The purpose of peripheral TCRbeta sequencing was to test whether ivuxolimab changed TCR sequence diversity and led to clonal T-cell expansion. The monotherapy dose-escalation portion (N ≈ 52 patients) of the phase I ivuxolimab trial is reported in the paper.

Patients with a history of autoimmune disease or receiving systemic immunosuppression were excluded from the trial. Peripheral blood for TCR sequencing was collected from all dose cohorts at baseline, on cycle 4 day 1, and on cycle 7 day 1. The samples were taken from a phase I, first-in-human, multicenter, open-label dose-escalation trial of ivuxolimab. Adults with locally advanced or metastatic head and neck squamous cell, hepatocellular, melanoma or renal cell carcinoma were enrolled in the trial. Before TCR sequencing, CD4+ T cells and CD8+ T cells from peripheral blood were sorted into separate populations. Genomic DNA was extracted from sorted cells for sequencing of the TCRbeta CDR3 region. TCRbeta CDR3 regions were sequenced using the immunoSEQ Assay. TCRdb holds this immuneACCESS table with in-frame rearrangements only. Some clones are missing; in checked studies, unresolved V genes explain under half, and the rest has no known cause. The sample contains tens of thousands of clones, around 83% of them found a single time. Jointly, the top ten make up roughly 0.99% of the sample.

Points the paper makes about the study in general: Which antigens the clonally expanded peripheral T cells were specific for was not determined. After ivuxolimab, CD8+ T cells had more expanded clones than CD4+ T cells on average. In the 0.1-3.0 mg/kg groups, partial responders had among the lowest normalized peripheral clonal expansion, particularly in CD8+ T cells. At doses from 0.1 to 3.0 mg/kg, clonal expansion was seen in both CD4+ and CD8+ blood T cells between baseline and week 6. Low levels of normalized T-cell clonal expansion were also shown by some nonresponding patients.

A word on this clone: The antigen it recognizes is unknown. No clone much larger than this one lies a single base away; base qualities are absent.

Reading from cysteine to phenylalanine, the CDR3 counts 15 amino acids. Of all the DNA, just the CDR3 is kept, 45 bases in frame from base 1. V trim: 5 bases; J trim: 2 bases; unmatched bases: 4. The germline V gene specifies MDHEN as CDR1 and SYDVKM as CDR2. Here the chain combines TRBV28 and TRBJ2-2; 8 of the junction bases match TRBD1. The receptor was isolated from an adult with an advanced solid tumor such as melanoma, head and neck, liver or kidney cancer. The sample was CD4+ or CD8+ T cells sorted from blood, taken in a trial of the OX40 agonist ivuxolimab. The DNA sequence is as follows: TGTGCCAGCAGTCTAGGGACAGGAAACACCGGGGAGCTGTTTTTT. It encodes CASSLGTGNTGELFF.